Listed below are T cell receptor beta chains from one sample, sequenced in a study of cytomegalovirus exposure and HLA in healthy donors. TCRdb keeps only in-frame clones here, not all; method: immunoSEQ multiplex PCR. This sample yields about 130,000 clones, of which less than 85% are seen a single time; 2.5% to 3% belongs to the top ten. Sequences were obtained from PBMCs. These receptors were obtained from a man aged 25-45 years in good health and CMV-seronegative. CDR3s include the opening cysteine and the closing phenylalanine or tryptophan. A D gene is named only where the DNA matches it firmly. Rows give clone size only sometimes, using once, few, many, or a class for an expanded clone.

D	V	size	J	DNA	CDR3
TRBD2	TRBV6-5	NA	TRBJ2-1	TGTGCCAGCAATCCTCTAGCGGGAGGGTACAATGAGCAGTTCTTC	CASNPLAGGYNEQFF
TRBD1	TRBV6-5	NA	TRBJ1-2	TGTGCCAGCAGTCGAACGGGACAGAACTATGGCTACACCTTC	CASSRTGQNYGYTF
TRBD2	TRBV7-9	NA	TRBJ2-6	TGTGCCAGCAGCTTAGGCTATCTAGCGGAACGCTCTGGGGCCAACGTCCTGACTTTC	CASSLGYLAERSGANVLTF
TRBD2	TRBV27	NA	TRBJ2-3	TGTGCCAGCAGTTTAGGGACTAGCGGATACACAGATACGCAGTATTTT	CASSLGTSGYTDTQYF
TRBD2	TRBV18	NA	TRBJ2-1	TGTGCCAGCTCACCGCCCTCTAGACTAGCGGGAGAAAACAATGAGCAGTTCTTC	CASSPPSRLAGENNEQFF
NA	TRBV6-5	NA	TRBJ2-7	TGTGCCAGCAGCCCCGTAGGGGGCGAGCAGTACTTC	CASSPVGGEQYF
NA	TRBV7-2	once	TRBJ2-6	TGTGCCAGCAGCTGGCCGGGAATGGGTGGGGCCAACGTCCTGACTTTC	CASSWPGMGGANVLTF
TRBD2	TRBV7-2	NA	TRBJ2-1	TGTGCCAGCAGCTTAGCGCTAGCGGGAGCCTCCTACAATGAGCAGTTCTTC	CASSLALAGASYNEQFF
NA	TRBV15	NA	TRBJ2-7	TGTGCCACCAGCAGCAAAACAGGATCATCCTACGAGCAGTACTTC	CATSSKTGSSYEQYF
NA	TRBV7-9	NA	TRBJ1-2	TGTGCCAGCAGCTTAGAGGTCAGCGGGGGCTACACCTTC	CASSLEVSGGYTF
NA	TRBV7-9	NA	TRBJ2-2	TGTGCCAGCAGCCTCCACCGTAGTGAGTCCGGGGAGCTGTTTTTT	CASSLHRSESGELFF
NA	TRBV27	few	TRBJ2-7	TGTGCCAGTCGGCTAGTTGGGGAGTACGAGCAGTACTTC	CASRLVGEYEQYF
NA	TRBV19	NA	TRBJ1-1	TGTGCCAGTAGTTTCTCAGGGGAGGGCACTGAAGCTTTCTTT	CASSFSGEGTEAFF
TRBD2	TRBV10-1	NA	TRBJ2-3	TGCGCCAGCAGTACAGCGGGGAGCACAGATACGCAGTATTTT	CASSTAGSTDTQYF
NA	TRBV28	few	TRBJ1-5	TGTGCCAGCAGTTTATCTACAGGGTTGGGTTCTAGCAATCAGCCCCAGCATTTT	CASSLSTGLGSSNQPQHF